The next 26 T cell receptor beta chains were all read from a single sample in a study of spatial heterogeneity in lung cancer. Time point given: sample taken at primary tumor resection. The input material, whole RNA from tumor, nontumor lung or frozen PBMC, was sequenced unsorted. TCRdb re-called the 5' RACE reads through MiXCR, storing one row per CDR3 protein. The data hold 70,000 to 90,000 distinct CDR3 sequences, with about an eighth observed a single time. Sample: PBMCs, taken at surgery. These receptors were taken from a male donor with early-stage non-small cell lung cancer.

The V and J genes are TRBV12-3 or TRBV12-4 and TRBJ2-5; TRBD2 is a possible D gene (5 bases). The CDR3 spans 13 residues. V was clipped by 6 bases and J by 5 bases, with 13 bases between them. CDR3 coding DNA: TGTGCCAGCAGCCCAACTAGTTTTGAGACCCAGTACTTC. Translating it yields CASSPTSFETQYF.

The genes are TRBV12-5 and TRBJ2-1, with TRBD2 matching 9 bases. This CDR3 contains 15 residues. The germline gives CDR1 LGHNT, CDR2 FRNRAP. The junction had 2 bases not matched to a gene; V was cut back by 2 bases and J by 3 bases. The CDR3 sequence is CASGLPSGIYNEQFF. The CDR3 nucleotides are TGTGCTAGTGGTTTGCCTAGCGGGATCTACAATGAGCAGTTCTTC.

The chain combines TRBV3-1 with TRBJ1-2; no definite D call. With 1 base removed from V and 10 bases from J, the gap between germline ends came to 7 bases. This CDR3 comprises 11 residues. CDR1 is LGHDT and CDR2 is YNNKEL in the germline V gene (reference sequence). Written as DNA, the CDR3 is TGTGCCAGCAGCCAAGCCGAGTTCTACACCTTC. Residues: CASSQAEFYTF.

With regard to this clonotype: A single base separates this from a much larger clone, so it may be a read error. The rearrangement links TRBV12-3 or TRBV12-4 to TRBJ1-5; 10 bases fit TRBD1. With V trimmed by 5 bases and J by 5 bases, 6 bases remained unmatched. The CDR3 is made up of 15 amino acids. The CDR3 loop reads CASSKGQGSYQPQHF. CDR3 DNA sequence: TGTGCCAGCAGTAAGGGACAGGGGAGCTATCAGCCCCAGCATTTT.

This clonotype came up many times. The rearrangement links TRBV9 to TRBJ2-3; 14 nucleotides align to TRBD2. The germline CDR1 and CDR2 sequences are SGDLS and YYNGEE. The CDR3 spans 16 residues. The V and J ends lost 3 bases and 2 bases, in that order; junction bases with no gene match: 2. This chain's CDR3 is CASSETSGRATDTQYF. The CDR3 DNA is TGTGCCAGCAGCGAGACTAGCGGGAGGGCCACAGATACGCAGTATTTT.

In its sample, this clonotype was seen a few times. This chain links TRBV5-1 with TRBJ1-1; D is ambiguous. The CDR3 contains 17 residues. V lost 0 bases and J 1 base, leaving 16 bases between the germline ends. The V gene's germline CDR1 is SGHRS and CDR2 YFSETQ. The CDR3 sequence is CASSLEGRPRGNTEAFF. CDR3 sequence (DNA): TGCGCCAGCAGCTTGGAGGGCAGGCCTAGAGGGAACACTGAAGCTTTCTTT.

The chain joins TRBV30 to TRBJ2-7, with a possible D match to TRBD2 (6 bases). Germline assignment: CDR1 GTSNPN and CDR2 SVGIG (reference sequence). CDR3 length: 14 residues. V lost 7 bases and J 1 base, leaving 17 bases between the germline ends. CDR3 DNA: TGTGCCTTTCTAATTAAGCGGGCATCCTACGAGCAGTACTTC. Translation gives CAFLIKRASYEQYF.

This clonotype was counted only a few times. The CDR3 loop reads CASNRDGSDTEAFF. The CDR3 coding sequence is TGTGCCAGCAATAGGGACGGGTCGGACACTGAAGCTTTCTTT. The V gene is TRBV27, the J gene TRBJ1-1, with D possibly being TRBD1 (5 bases). This CDR3 is built from 14 residues. Trimming cost V 7 bases and J 3 bases, with 15 bases left between them. CDR1 is MNHEY and CDR2 is SMNVEV in the germline V gene (reference sequence).

This clonotype was picked up a small number of times. The chain links TRBV3-1 to TRBJ1-4; D is unresolved. Trimming removed 4 bases from V and 10 bases from J, with 13 bases in between. CDR1 is LGHDT, CDR2 YNNKEL, per germline (reference sequence). This CDR3 is 13 amino acids long. CDR3 sequence: CASSPPPGGKLFF. In DNA, the CDR3 is TGTGCCAGCAGCCCTCCCCCCGGAGGAAAACTGTTTTTT.

This sequence joins TRBV5-1 and TRBJ2-7, with 7 bases lining up with TRBD2. Germline-derived CDR1 and CDR2 are SGHRS and YFSETQ. The CDR3 is 12 residues long. Trimming cost V 4 bases and J 5 bases; bases outside gene matches: 3. The CDR3 bases are TGCGCCAGCAGCCACGGGACTAACGAGCAGTACTTC. This gives the protein CASSHGTNEQYF.

Many counts were recorded for this clonotype. This chain's CDR3 is CASRARQGFNEAFF. CDR3 sequence (DNA): TGTGCCAGCAGGGCCCGACAGGGTTTTAATGAAGCTTTCTTT. This chain connects TRBV6-6 to TRBJ1-1, with 7 bases identical to TRBD1. V was pared by 6 bases and J by 7 bases, with 11 bases of the junction left unmatched. The CDR3 extends over 14 amino acids. CDR1 is MNHNY and CDR2 is SVGAGI in the germline V gene (reference sequence).

This clonotype was observed at least ten times. CDR3 in amino acids: CASKPWQGREETQYF. As DNA, the CDR3 is TGTGCCAGCAAACCCTGGCAGGGAAGGGAAGAGACCCAGTACTTC. The J gene is TRBJ2-5, the V gene TRBV28; tentatively, D is TRBD1 (5 bases). CDR1 and CDR2 from the germline V gene are MDHEN and SYDVKM. Trimming stripped 7 bases from V and 3 bases from J, with 18 bases between. This CDR3 is built from 15 residues.

In its sample, this clonotype was seen a few times. The chain combines TRBV27 with TRBJ2-6, with a tentative D call TRBD2 (5 bases). Per the germline V gene, CDR1 is MNHEY and CDR2 is SMNVEV (reference sequence). CDR3 length equals 16 residues. Trimming removed 2 bases from V and 4 bases from J, with 12 bases in between. The chain's CDR3 is CASSLEWRAGANVLTF. The CDR3 DNA reads TGTGCCAGCAGTTTAGAGTGGCGGGCAGGGGCCAACGTCCTGACTTTC. Drawing the rest from reference TRBV27 and TRBJ2-6, the complete variable domain is EAQVTQNPRYLITVTGKKLTVTCSQNMNHEYMSWYRQDPGLGLRQIYYSMNVEVTDKGDVPEGYKVSRKEKRNFPLILESPSPNQTSLYFCASSLEWRAGANVLTFGAGSRLTVL.

This clonotype was seen a handful of times. The rearrangement uses TRBV19 and TRBJ1-4; D unresolved. The V end was cut by 5 bases, the J end by 7 bases, with 8 bases between. The CDR3 contains 12 residues. CDR1 and CDR2 from the germline V gene are LNHDA and SQIVND (reference sequence). The CDR3 DNA reads TGTGCCAGTAGTCGCCGGCGTGAAAAACTGTTTTTT. It codes for CASSRRREKLFF.

This chain joins TRBV3-1 and TRBJ2-5; 8 positions match TRBD2. Germline values: CDR1 LGHDT, CDR2 YNNKEL (reference sequence). This CDR3 contains 16 residues. Trimming removed 1 base from V and 5 bases from J; junction bases left unmatched: 9. CDR3 sequence: CASSQGPGGPGETQYF. The CDR3 DNA follows: TGTGCCAGCAGCCAAGGTCCGGGAGGGCCTGGTGAGACCCAGTACTTC.

Only a few counts were recorded for this clonotype. V and J are TRBV19 and TRBJ2-6; the D is unclear. Germline V gives CDR1 LNHDA, CDR2 SQIVND (reference sequence). The V and J ends lost 5 bases and 10 bases respectively, with 12 bases between them. The CDR3 contains 13 residues. The CDR3: CASSVPRPNVLTF. For the CDR3, the DNA is TGTGCCAGTAGTGTCCCGAGGCCGAACGTCCTGACTTTC.

The rearrangement links TRBV4-1 to TRBJ2-2; D is unclear. This CDR3 has 14 amino acids. V was cut by 5 bases and J by 0 bases, with 7 bases left in between. Germline CDR1 reads MGHRA; CDR2 reads YSYEKL. Here the CDR3 DNA reads TGCGCCAGCAGCGGCACAACGAACACCGGGGAGCTGTTTTTT. Its translation: CASSGTTNTGELFF.

The chain uses TRBV3-1 and TRBJ2-7; D unclear. There are 14 residues in the CDR3. Germline CDR1 and CDR2: LGHDT and YNNKEL (reference sequence). V gave up 1 base and J gave up 4 bases, with 11 bases separating them. CDR3 region: CASSQAPGYYEQYF. For the CDR3, the DNA is TGTGCCAGCAGCCAAGCACCAGGTTATTACGAGCAGTACTTC.

The rearrangement links TRBV2 to TRBJ2-5, with TRBD2 matching over 9 bases. V lost 2 bases and J lost 8; bases outside the gene matches: 3. The V gene's germline CDR1 is SNHLY and CDR2 FYNNEI. The CDR3 loop spans 13 amino acids. CDR3 region: CASSESSGSTQYF. CDR3 DNA sequence: TGTGCCAGCAGTGAAAGTAGCGGGAGTACCCAGTACTTC.

This clonotype was seen at least ten times. This chain joins TRBV7-2 and TRBJ1-1; D is ambiguous. The ends were cut back, 3 bases at V and 1 base at J, with 9 bases in the middle. CDR3 length: 14 residues. Germline CDR1 is SGHTA and CDR2 is FQGNSA. CDR3 in amino acids: CASSFGLSNTEAFF. CDR3 bases: TGTGCCAGCAGCTTCGGACTCTCGAACACTGAAGCTTTCTTT.

The chain employs TRBV5-1 and TRBJ1-4, with no clear D. The CDR3 extends over 14 amino acids. Per germline, CDR1 SGHRS and CDR2 YFSETQ. With 0 bases removed from V and 6 bases from J, the gap between germline ends came to 9 bases. The CDR3 DNA is TGCGCCAGCAGCTTGGAGGGAGGTGATGAAAAACTGTTTTTT. Protein: CASSLEGGDEKLFF. Drawing the rest from reference TRBV5-1 and TRBJ1-4, the complete variable domain is KAGVTQTPRYLIKTRGQQVTLSCSPISGHRSVSWYQQTPGQGLQFLFEYFSETQRNKGNFPGRFSGRQFSNSRSEMNVSTLELGDSALYLCASSLEGGDEKLFFGSGTQLSVL.

In its sample, this clonotype was seen many times. The V and J genes are TRBV4-3 and TRBJ2-1, with D tentatively TRBD1 (7 bases). Germline V lookup: CDR1 LGHNA, CDR2 YSLEER. This CDR3 has 15 residues. Trimming left V 1 base short and J 3 bases short, with 10 bases between. The DNA of the CDR3 is TGCGCCAGCAGCCAAGGGGGGGACAGCTACAATGAGCAGTTCTTC. This translates into CASSQGGDSYNEQFF.

In its sample, this clonotype was seen a few times. V is TRBV3-1 and J is TRBJ1-2, with a tentative D call TRBD1 (5 bases). CDR3 size: 12 residues. The V gene's germline CDR1 is LGHDT and CDR2 YNNKEL (reference sequence). Trimming removed 3 bases from V and 4 bases from J, with 6 bases in between. The CDR3 loop reads CASSQGGYGYTF. For the CDR3, the DNA is TGTGCCAGCAGCCAGGGGGGCTATGGCTACACCTTC.

This clonotype was found many times. V and J are TRBV30 and TRBJ2-5; 8 bases agree with TRBD1. In germline, CDR1 is GTSNPN, CDR2 SVGIG (reference sequence). With V trimmed by 6 bases and J by 5 bases, 11 bases remained unmatched. CDR3 length: 14 residues. For the CDR3, the DNA is TGTGCCTGCGATCAGGGGGCGCGTAGGGAGACCCAGTACTTC. It encodes CACDQGARRETQYF. Filled out from reference TRBV30 and TRBJ2-5, the complete variable domain reads SQTIHQWPATLVQPVGSPLSLECTVEGTSNPNLYWYRQAAGRGLQLLFYSVGIGQISSEVPQNLSASRPQDRQFILSSKKLLLSDSGFYLCACDQGARRETQYFGPGTRLLVL.

In its sample, this clonotype was seen many times. The genes are TRBV9 and TRBJ1-5, with 7 bases fitting TRBD1. Germline CDR1 SGDLS, CDR2 YYNGEE. After removal of 3 bases from V and 4 bases from J, the junction contained 4 bases not matched to a gene. The CDR3 spans 14 residues. CDR3 protein: CASSAGQLNQPQHF. The CDR3 coding sequence is TGTGCCAGCAGCGCGGGACAGCTTAATCAGCCCCAGCATTTT.

CDR3 nucleotide sequence: TGTGCCAGCAGTGTGACAGGGACGGATTCACCCCTCCACTTT. Its translation: CASSVTGTDSPLHF. The V call is TRBV6-2 or TRBV6-3, the J call TRBJ1-6; 7 bases are a match to TRBD1. Germline lookup yields CDR1 MNHEY and CDR2 SVGEGT. J gave up 8 bases and V 5 bases, and 6 bases lay outside the gene matches. The CDR3 loop spans 14 amino acids.